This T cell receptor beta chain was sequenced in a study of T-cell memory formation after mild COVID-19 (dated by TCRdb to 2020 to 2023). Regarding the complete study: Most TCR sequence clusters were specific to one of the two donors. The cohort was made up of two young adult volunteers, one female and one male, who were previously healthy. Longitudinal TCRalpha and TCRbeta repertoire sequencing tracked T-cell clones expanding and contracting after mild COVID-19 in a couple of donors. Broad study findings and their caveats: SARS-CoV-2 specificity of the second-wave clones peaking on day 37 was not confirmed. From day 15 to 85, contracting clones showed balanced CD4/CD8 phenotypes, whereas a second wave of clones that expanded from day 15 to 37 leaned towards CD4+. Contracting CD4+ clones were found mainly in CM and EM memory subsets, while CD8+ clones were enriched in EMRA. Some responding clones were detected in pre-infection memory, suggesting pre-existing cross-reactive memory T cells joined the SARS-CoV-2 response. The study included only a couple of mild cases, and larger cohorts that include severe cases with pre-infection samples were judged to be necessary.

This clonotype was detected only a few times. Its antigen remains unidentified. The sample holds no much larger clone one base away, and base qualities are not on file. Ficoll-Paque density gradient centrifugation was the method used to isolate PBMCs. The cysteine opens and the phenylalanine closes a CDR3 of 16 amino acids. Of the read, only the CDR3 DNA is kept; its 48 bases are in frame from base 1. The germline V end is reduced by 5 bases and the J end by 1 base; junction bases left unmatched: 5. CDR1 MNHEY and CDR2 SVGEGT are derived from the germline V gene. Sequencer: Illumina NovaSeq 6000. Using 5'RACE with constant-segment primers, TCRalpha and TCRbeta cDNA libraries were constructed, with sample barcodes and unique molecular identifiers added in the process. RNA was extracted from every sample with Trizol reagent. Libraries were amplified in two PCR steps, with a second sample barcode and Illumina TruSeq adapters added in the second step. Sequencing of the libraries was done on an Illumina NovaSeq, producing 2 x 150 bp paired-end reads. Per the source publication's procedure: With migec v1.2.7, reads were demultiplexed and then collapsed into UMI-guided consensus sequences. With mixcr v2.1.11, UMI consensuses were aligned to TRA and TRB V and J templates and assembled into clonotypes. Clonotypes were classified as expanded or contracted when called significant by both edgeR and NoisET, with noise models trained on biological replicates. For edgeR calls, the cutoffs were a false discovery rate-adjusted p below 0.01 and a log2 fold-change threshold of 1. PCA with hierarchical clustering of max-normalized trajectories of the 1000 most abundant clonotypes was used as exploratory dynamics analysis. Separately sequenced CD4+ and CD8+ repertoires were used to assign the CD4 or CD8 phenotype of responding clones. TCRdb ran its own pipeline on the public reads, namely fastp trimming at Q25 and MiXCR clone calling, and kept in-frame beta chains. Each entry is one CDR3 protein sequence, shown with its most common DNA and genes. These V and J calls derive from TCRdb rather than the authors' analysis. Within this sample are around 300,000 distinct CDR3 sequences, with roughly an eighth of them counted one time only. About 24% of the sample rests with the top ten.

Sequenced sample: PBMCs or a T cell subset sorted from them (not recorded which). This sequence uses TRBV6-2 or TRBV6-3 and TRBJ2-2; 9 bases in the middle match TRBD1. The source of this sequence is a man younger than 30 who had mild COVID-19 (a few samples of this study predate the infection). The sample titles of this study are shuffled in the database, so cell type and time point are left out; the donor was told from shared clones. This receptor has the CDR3 CASSLDRGGNTGELFF. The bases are TGTGCCAGCAGTCTGGACAGGGGAGGGAACACCGGGGAGCTGTTTTTT.